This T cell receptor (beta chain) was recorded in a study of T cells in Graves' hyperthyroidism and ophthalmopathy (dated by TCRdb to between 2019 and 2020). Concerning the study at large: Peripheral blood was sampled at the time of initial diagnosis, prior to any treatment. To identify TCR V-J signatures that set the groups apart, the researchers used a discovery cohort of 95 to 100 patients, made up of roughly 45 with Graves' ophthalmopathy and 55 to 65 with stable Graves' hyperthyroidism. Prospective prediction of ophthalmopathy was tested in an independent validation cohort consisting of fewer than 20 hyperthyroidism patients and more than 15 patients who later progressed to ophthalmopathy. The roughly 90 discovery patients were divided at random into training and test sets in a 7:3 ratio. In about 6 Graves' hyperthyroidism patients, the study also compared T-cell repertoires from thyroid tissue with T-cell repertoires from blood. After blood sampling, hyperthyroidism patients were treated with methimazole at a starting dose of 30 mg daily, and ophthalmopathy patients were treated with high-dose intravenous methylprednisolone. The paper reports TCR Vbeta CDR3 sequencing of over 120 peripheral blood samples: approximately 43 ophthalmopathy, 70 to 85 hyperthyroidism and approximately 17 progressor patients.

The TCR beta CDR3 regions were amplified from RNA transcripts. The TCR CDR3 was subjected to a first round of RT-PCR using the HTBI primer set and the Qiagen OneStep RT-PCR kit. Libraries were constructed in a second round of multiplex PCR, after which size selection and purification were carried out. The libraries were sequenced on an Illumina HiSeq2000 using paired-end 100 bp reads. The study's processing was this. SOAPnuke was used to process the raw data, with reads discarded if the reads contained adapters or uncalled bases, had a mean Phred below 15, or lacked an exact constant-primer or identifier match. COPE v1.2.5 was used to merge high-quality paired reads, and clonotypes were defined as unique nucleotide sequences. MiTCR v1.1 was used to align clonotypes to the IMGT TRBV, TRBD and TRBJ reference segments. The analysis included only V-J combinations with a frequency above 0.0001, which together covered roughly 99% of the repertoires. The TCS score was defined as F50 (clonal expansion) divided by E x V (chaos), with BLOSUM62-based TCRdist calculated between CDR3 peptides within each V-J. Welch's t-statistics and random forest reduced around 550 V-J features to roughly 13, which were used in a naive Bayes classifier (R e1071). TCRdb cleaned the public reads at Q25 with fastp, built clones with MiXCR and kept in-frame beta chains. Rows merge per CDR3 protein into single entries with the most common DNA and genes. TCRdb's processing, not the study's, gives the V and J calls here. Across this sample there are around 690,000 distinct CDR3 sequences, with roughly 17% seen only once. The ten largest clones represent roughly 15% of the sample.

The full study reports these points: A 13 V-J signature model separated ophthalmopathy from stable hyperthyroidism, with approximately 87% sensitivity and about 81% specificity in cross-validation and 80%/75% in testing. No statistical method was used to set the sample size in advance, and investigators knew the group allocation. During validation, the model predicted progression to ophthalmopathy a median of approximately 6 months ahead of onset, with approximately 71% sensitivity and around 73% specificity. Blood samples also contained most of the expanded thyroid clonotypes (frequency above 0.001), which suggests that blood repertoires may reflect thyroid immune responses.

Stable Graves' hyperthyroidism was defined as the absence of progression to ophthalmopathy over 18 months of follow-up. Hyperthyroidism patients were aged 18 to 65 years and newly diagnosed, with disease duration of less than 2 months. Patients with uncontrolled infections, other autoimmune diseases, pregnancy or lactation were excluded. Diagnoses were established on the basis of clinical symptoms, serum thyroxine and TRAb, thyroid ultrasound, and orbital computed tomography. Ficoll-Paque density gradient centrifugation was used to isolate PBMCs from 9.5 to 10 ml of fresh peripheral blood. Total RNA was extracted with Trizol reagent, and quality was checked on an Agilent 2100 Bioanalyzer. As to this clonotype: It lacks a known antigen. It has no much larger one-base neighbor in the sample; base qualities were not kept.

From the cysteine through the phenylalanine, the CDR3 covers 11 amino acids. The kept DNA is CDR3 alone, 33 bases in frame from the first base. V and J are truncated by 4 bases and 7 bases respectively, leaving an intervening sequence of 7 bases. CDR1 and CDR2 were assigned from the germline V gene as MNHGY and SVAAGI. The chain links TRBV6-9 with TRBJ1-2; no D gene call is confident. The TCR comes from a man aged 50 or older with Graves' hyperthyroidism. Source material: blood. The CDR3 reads CASSSIGGYTF. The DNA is TGTGCCAGCAGTTCCATTGGTGGCTACACCTTC.